These T cell receptor beta chains were read from a single sample in a study of quantifying T cell responses using KT2 cells. TCRdb processed the UMI-ligation and nested PCR reads anew with MiXCR; each CDR3 protein has one entry. The sample consists of around 56,000 distinct CDR3 sequences, approximately 13% of them appearing once. Sample: PBMCs spiked with cells of the T cell clone KT2. These receptors were taken from a human donor. Both conserved end residues are part of each CDR3. A D gene is named only where the DNA matches it firmly. Not all rows give a size; the values are once, few, many and, for expanded clones, a class.

D | size | J | V | DNA | CDR3
- | many | TRBJ1-1 | TRBV29-1 | TGCAGCGTTGAAGACAGGGTCAAGAACACTGAAGCTTTCTTT | CSVEDRVKNTEAFF
- | many | TRBJ2-3 | TRBV7-2 | TGTGCCAGCAGCTTACGTAGGCTGACTAGTACGCAGTATTTT | CASSLRRLTSTQYF
TRBD1 | few | TRBJ1-6 | TRBV9 | TGTGCCAGCAGCACCCCTGGACAGGGTGGGTCACCCCTCCACTTT | CASSTPGQGGSPLHF
TRBD2 | - | TRBJ2-3 | TRBV11-3 | TGTGCCAGCAGCTTCGGACTACGTGAGCGGGAGTCGGATACGCAGTATTTT | CASSFGLRERESDTQYF
TRBD2 | - | TRBJ2-7 | TRBV15 | TGTGCCACCAGCAGAGCTTCAGGGAGGGCCTACGAGCAGTACTTC | CATSRASGRAYEQYF
TRBD2 | few | TRBJ2-5 | TRBV2 | TGTGCCAGCAGTGTACTAGCGGGGGCCCAAGAGACCCAGTACTTC | CASSVLAGAQETQYF
TRBD2 | - | TRBJ2-1 | TRBV19 | TGTGCCAGTAGTATTGCCAGCGGGAACACCTACAATGAGCAGTTCTTC | CASSIASGNTYNEQFF
- | - | TRBJ2-7 | TRBV11-2 | TGTGCCAGCAGCTTAGTCGGGGGCGGCGAGCAGTACTTC | CASSLVGGGEQYF
- | few | TRBJ1-5 | TRBV12-3/TRBV12-4 | TGTGCCAGCAGTTTTGGTTCTCAGGGCTCTCAGCCCCAGCATTTT | CASSFGSQGSQPQHF
TRBD1 | - | TRBJ2-7 | TRBV18 | TGTGCCAGCTCACCAGCCGGGACAGGCCACTACGAGCAGTACTTC | CASSPAGTGHYEQYF
TRBD1 | - | TRBJ2-3 | TRBV7-3 | TGTGCCAGCAGACCGACAGGGGGCCATACGCAGTATTTT | CASRPTGGHTQYF
- | - | TRBJ2-1 | TRBV6-2/TRBV6-3 | TGTGCCAGCAGTGTAGCGGTCTCCTACAATGAGCAGTTCTTC | CASSVAVSYNEQFF
- | - | TRBJ2-5 | TRBV5-1 | TGCGCCAGCAGCTTGCTAGCAACCCCGCAAGAGACCCAGTACTTC | CASSLLATPQETQYF
- | few | TRBJ1-4 | TRBV9 | TGTGCCAGCAGCGCGATACAGGGCGGTTATGAAAAACTGTTTTTT | CASSAIQGGYEKLFF
TRBD2 | - | TRBJ2-3 | TRBV4-3 | TGCGCCAGCAGCCAGACCAAAGCGGGAGGCCCATATAGGACGCAGTATTTT | CASSQTKAGGPYRTQYF
- | many | TRBJ2-2 | TRBV12-5 | TGTGCTAGTGGTTTGCCGGTGTTCGGGGAGCTGTTTTTT | CASGLPVFGELFF
- | - | TRBJ2-5 | TRBV28 | TGTGCCAGCAGTTCCCTAAGTGCGGGAAGGGAGACCCAGTACTTC | CASSSLSAGRETQYF
- | - | TRBJ1-1 | TRBV7-8 | TGTGCCAGCAGCTTAGGACAGGCGACTGAAGCTTTCTTT | CASSLGQATEAFF
- | few | TRBJ1-1 | TRBV3-1 | TGTGCCAGCAGCCAAGGCCTGACAGAGGCCAGACAGGAGGCTTTCTTT | CASSQGLTEARQEAFF
- | - | TRBJ1-5 | TRBV3-1 | TGTGCCAGCAGCCAACTCCATAATCAGCCCCAGCATTTT | CASSQLHNQPQHF
- | - | TRBJ1-2 | TRBV29-1 | TGCAGCGTTGAAGATGAAGGAGCCACGAACTATGGCTACACCTTC | CSVEDEGATNYGYTF
TRBD1 | few | TRBJ2-1 | TRBV6-2/TRBV6-3 | TGTGCCAGCAGTAAACAGGGGAATGAGCAGTTCTTC | CASSKQGNEQFF
- | - | TRBJ1-6 | TRBV12-3/TRBV12-4 | TGTGCCAGCAGCGGTAGGGGGGTCGCCGGGACCCTCCACTTT | CASSGRGVAGTLHF
- | few | TRBJ2-3 | TRBV6-6 | TGTGCCAGCAGTTACCCCGAAAAGGGAGACGGGGCAGATACGCAGTATTTT | CASSYPEKGDGADTQYF
TRBD1 | many | TRBJ2-7 | TRBV7-8 | TGTGCCAGCAGCTCTAGGGGGACAGGACTTTACTCCTACGAGCAGTACTTC | CASSSRGTGLYSYEQYF
- | few | TRBJ2-3 | TRBV12-3/TRBV12-4 | TGTGCCAGCAGTTTTCGGCAAACAGATACGCAGTATTTT | CASSFRQTDTQYF
TRBD1 | few | TRBJ2-5 | TRBV14 | TGTGCCAGCAGCCAAGTGACAATTGGGACAGCTAAACAAGAGACCCAGTACTTC | CASSQVTIGTAKQETQYF
- | many | TRBJ2-3 | TRBV20-1 | TGCAGTGCTAGAGATGTCGGGGGTGATACGCAGTATTTT | CSARDVGGDTQYF
- | many | TRBJ2-2 | TRBV7-3 | TGTGCCAGCAGACTTGGCGGAGAGGGGACCGGGGAGCTGTTTTTT | CASRLGGEGTGELFF
- | many | TRBJ2-7 | TRBV20-1 | TGCAGTGGGGTCAAGGGATCGTCAGGGCAGTACTTC | CSGVKGSSGQYF
- | few | TRBJ2-1 | TRBV29-1 | TGCAGCGCTCTAGGGGGCGGGGCTGAGCAGTTCTTC | CSALGGGAEQFF
TRBD2 | few | TRBJ2-6 | TRBV12-3/TRBV12-4 | TGTGCCAGCAGCGGGAAAGGGAGGGCTGGGGCCAACGTCCTGACTTTC | CASSGKGRAGANVLTF
- | few | TRBJ1-2 | TRBV6-5 | TGTGCCAGCAGTTACGGACCTTACTATGGCTACACCTTC | CASSYGPYYGYTF
TRBD1 | many | TRBJ1-1 | TRBV5-1 | TGCGCCAGCAGCTGGGGACAGGGTCGCATGAACACTGAAGCTTTCTTT | CASSWGQGRMNTEAFF
- | many | TRBJ1-1 | TRBV7-3 | TGTGCCAGCAGCTTAACCCCAGGGTTCACTGAAGCTTTCTTT | CASSLTPGFTEAFF
TRBD2 | - | TRBJ2-7 | TRBV20-1 | TGCAGTGCTAGAGATCGATTATTGGTGACTAGCGGGAGGCCGCAGTACTTC | CSARDRLLVTSGRPQYF
- | few | TRBJ2-5 | TRBV28 | TGTGCCAGCAGTTTTTCCGGGGTGGAGACCCAGTACTTC | CASSFSGVETQYF
- | - | TRBJ1-1 | TRBV15 | TGTGCCACCATGGGATCTCTCTGGGGGGAGCCGAACACTGAAGCTTTCTTT | CATMGSLWGEPNTEAFF
TRBD1 | few | TRBJ1-1 | TRBV29-1 | TGCAGCGTTGAAGGGGGACAGGGGAGAACGCGCACTGAAGCTTTCTTT | CSVEGGQGRTRTEAFF
- | many | TRBJ2-3 | TRBV7-6 | TGTGCCAGCAGCTTAGTGGCTTCCACAGATACGCAGTATTTT | CASSLVASTDTQYF
- | many | TRBJ2-6 | TRBV7-8 | TGTGCCAGCAGCTTAGCAGGTGGGGGGGCCAACGTCCTGACTTTC | CASSLAGGGANVLTF
- | few | TRBJ2-3 | TRBV4-2 | TGTGCCAGCAGCCAAGTCGGGGGAGGTAGCACAGATACGCAGTATTTT | CASSQVGGGSTDTQYF
- | many | TRBJ2-1 | TRBV27 | TGTGCCAGCAAGGTTTTAGCGGAGTACAATGAGCAGTTCTTC | CASKVLAEYNEQFF
TRBD2 | few | TRBJ2-1 | TRBV5-4 | TGTGCCAGCAGCTTGGGTAGCGGGGACTGGGGGGTGCAGTTCTTC | CASSLGSGDWGVQFF
TRBD1 | few | TRBJ1-3 | TRBV2 | TGTGCCAGCACCGAATCCAGGGGGAACACCATATATTTT | CASTESRGNTIYF
TRBD1 | many | TRBJ2-1 | TRBV20-1 | TGCAGTGCTAGACCCAGGCAGGGGGCGCGGAATGAGCAGTTCTTC | CSARPRQGARNEQFF
- | - | TRBJ2-3 | TRBV6-5 | TGTGCCAGCAGTCCATACGGTGGACGGACTCGTAGCACAGATACGCAGTATTTT | CASSPYGGRTRSTDTQYF
TRBD2 | many | TRBJ2-5 | TRBV20-1 | TGCAGTGCTAGACCTAGCGGGAGGAGTAGAGAGACCCAGTACTTC | CSARPSGRSRETQYF